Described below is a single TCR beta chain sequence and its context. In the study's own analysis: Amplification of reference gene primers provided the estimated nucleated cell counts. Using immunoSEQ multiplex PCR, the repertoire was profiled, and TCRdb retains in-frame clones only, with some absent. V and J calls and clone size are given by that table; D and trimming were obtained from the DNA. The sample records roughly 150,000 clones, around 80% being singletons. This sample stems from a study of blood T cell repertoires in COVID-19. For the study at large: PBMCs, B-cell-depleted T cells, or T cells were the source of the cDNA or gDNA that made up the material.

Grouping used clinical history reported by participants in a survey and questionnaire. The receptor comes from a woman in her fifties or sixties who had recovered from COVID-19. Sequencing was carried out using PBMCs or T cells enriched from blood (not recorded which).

CDR3 bases: TGTGCCAGCAGGGCCATCTTGCGGGGTGGGCAAGAGACCCAGTACTTC. This sequence encodes CASRAILRGGQETQYF. The gene calls are TRBV27 and TRBJ2-5; perhaps TRBD2 as D (6 bases). This CDR3 comprises 16 residues. Germline lookup yields CDR1 MNHEY and CDR2 SMNVEV (reference sequence). V lost 6 bases and J lost 2, with 19 bases in between.